The 18 T cell receptor beta chains below were found in one sample sequenced in a study of T cell repertoires in cytomegalovirus infection. TCRdb reprocessed the reads with MiXCR, giving one entry per CDR3 protein. The data contain about 740,000 distinct CDR3 sequences, 33% of them seen just once; the ten biggest clones take up 18%. Their antigens remain unidentified. Sequenced here: cultured PBMCs, sampled from culture after CMV antigen stimulation. The receptors were gathered from a human donor in good health (CMV status not recorded). Some clones in this sample may be carry-over from other donors' samples.

The chain is built from TRBV7-2 and TRBJ1-1; 7 bases align to TRBD1. The germline CDR1 and CDR2 sequences are SGHTA and FQGNSA. This CDR3 comprises 14 residues. V dropped 0 bases and J dropped 9; count of bases not matched to a gene: 7. The chain's CDR3 is CASSLAPSGQKAFF. The CDR3 nucleotides read TGTGCCAGCAGCTTAGCGCCTTCGGGACAGAAAGCTTTCTTT.

This chain joins TRBV7-6 and TRBJ1-3; TRBD1 is a possible D gene (5 bases). The CDR3 is 19 amino acids. In germline, CDR1 is SGHVS, CDR2 FNYEAQ. V lost 5 bases, J lost 0 bases, and 23 bases lay in between. The CDR3 here is CASSRLYHGHPSSGNTIYF. The CDR3 nucleotides are TGTGCCAGCAGCCGACTTTACCATGGACACCCGAGCTCTGGAAACACCATATATTTT. The entire variable domain, with the rest obtained from reference TRBV7-6 and TRBJ1-3, is as follows: GAGVSQSPRYKVTKRGQDVALRCDPISGHVSLYWYRQALGQGPEFLTYFNYEAQQDKSGLPNDRFSAERPEGSISTLTIQRTEQRDSAMYRCASSRLYHGHPSSGNTIYFGEGSWLTVV.

This clonotype was seen only a few times. The chain links TRBV7-9 to TRBJ2-7, with D unclear. CDR1 is SEHNR, CDR2 FQNEAQ, per germline (reference sequence). V was shortened by 3 bases and J by 3 bases, with 3 bases between the two germline ends. CDR3 length equals 11 residues. CDR3 sequence reads: CASSFIYEQYF. For the CDR3, the DNA is TGTGCCAGCAGCTTCATCTACGAGCAGTACTTC.

Only a few counts were recorded for this clonotype. This chain links TRBV7-9 with TRBJ1-3, with D perhaps TRBD1 (5 bases). Germline V gene sequence: CDR1 SEHNR, CDR2 FQNEAQ (reference sequence). The CDR3 contains 17 residues. V was pared by 5 bases and J by 3 bases, with 20 bases between. CDR3 bases: TGTGCCAGCAGCCCTATTCGGGCAGGGAGAATTGGAAACACCATATATTTT. Translation: CASSPIRAGRIGNTIYF.

This clonotype was picked up many times. The chain joins TRBV6-1 to TRBJ2-5, with 8 bases that match TRBD1. The CDR3 is 14 amino acids. Germline V gene data show CDR1 as MNHNS and CDR2 as SASEGT. Trimming removed 6 bases from V and 4 bases from J; junction bases left unmatched: 7. CDR3 protein: CASSPGQAIETQYF. The CDR3 DNA follows: TGTGCCAGCAGCCCGGGACAGGCGATAGAGACCCAGTACTTC.

This clonotype appeared a few times. The genes are TRBV28 and TRBJ2-1; 8 nucleotides match TRBD1. In germline, CDR1 is MDHEN, CDR2 SYDVKM. V lost 7 bases, J lost 8 bases, and 7 bases stayed unmatched. The CDR3 sequence is 13 residues long. The CDR3: CASIATGADEQFF. In DNA, the CDR3 is TGTGCCAGCATTGCGACAGGGGCGGATGAGCAGTTCTTC.

This chain uses TRBV19 with TRBJ2-7, with TRBD2 identical over 10 bases. The junction had 6 bases not matched to a gene; V was cut back by 10 bases and J by 0 bases. The CDR3 covers 14 residues. Germline V lookup: CDR1 LNHDA, CDR2 SQIVND (reference sequence). CDR3 residues: CATSPSGSSYEQYF. In DNA form, the CDR3 reads TGTGCCACCTCACCTAGCGGGAGCTCCTACGAGCAGTACTTC. Drawing the rest from reference TRBV19 and TRBJ2-7, the complete variable domain is DGGITQSPKYLFRKEGQNVTLSCEQNLNHDAMYWYRQDPGQGLRLIYYSQIVNDFQKGDIAEGYSVSREKKESFPLTVTSAQKNPTAFYLCATSPSGSSYEQYFGPGTRLTVT.

The genes are TRBV14 and TRBJ2-3; TRBD2 matches 8 bases. This CDR3 is built from 14 residues. Germline-derived CDR1 and CDR2 are SGHDN and FVKESK. The V gene end was trimmed by 4 bases and the J gene end by 4 bases; junction bases not matched to a gene: 4. For the CDR3, the DNA is TGTGCCAGCAGCCTTAGCGGGAACGCAGATACGCAGTATTTT. It specifies CASSLSGNADTQYF.

This clonotype has a handful of counts. V and J are TRBV6-5 and TRBJ1-5; 9 bases map to TRBD1. V gave up 6 bases and J gave up 6 bases; unmatched junction bases: 3. The CDR3 has 13 amino acids. CDR1 MNHEY and CDR2 SVGAGI come from the germline V gene. CDR3 sequence (DNA): TGTGCCAGCAGGGACAGGGGCGGTCAGCCCCAGCATTTT. This codes for CASRDRGGQPQHF.

This clonotype was recorded a few times. The chain has TRBV7-8 and TRBJ2-3, with 11 positions matching TRBD2. With 3 bases clipped from V and 0 bases from J, the junction kept 11 bases outside the gene matches. CDR1 is SGHVS, CDR2 FQNEAQ, per germline. This CDR3 spans 19 amino acids. As DNA, the CDR3 is TGTGCCAGCAGCTTGGCCGGGACTAGCGGCAGCTCTAGCACAGATACGCAGTATTTT. Protein product: CASSLAGTSGSSSTDTQYF.

This rearrangement joins TRBV28 to TRBJ1-4, with unresolved D. The CDR3 covers 11 residues. The germline V gene has CDR1 MDHEN and CDR2 SYDVKM. CDR3 DNA sequence: TGTGCGGTGGCCGAGGATGAAAAACTGTTTTTT. Amino acid sequence: CAVAEDEKLFF.

This chain connects TRBV2 to TRBJ2-7; 7 bases match TRBD1. CDR1 and CDR2 (germline): SNHLY, FYNNEI. The V and J ends lost 1 base and 5 bases, in that order; junction bases with no gene match: 8. This CDR3 region has 15 residues. CDR3 bases: TGTGCCAGCAGTGAAGAGGGATTAGGGGGCCACGAGCAGTACTTC. It codes for CASSEEGLGGHEQYF. The complete variable domain, with remaining parts taken from reference TRBV2 and TRBJ2-7, reads EPEVTQTPSHQVTQMGQEVILRCVPISNHLYFYWYRQILGQKVEFLVSFYNNEISEKSEIFDDQFSVERPDGSNFTLKIRSTKLEDSAMYFCASSEEGLGGHEQYFGPGTRLTVT.

This clonotype appeared a few times. This sequence joins TRBV4-1 and TRBJ1-4; D unresolved. The V end was cut by 2 bases, the J end by 7 bases, with 8 bases between. The germline V gene encodes CDR1 MGHRA and CDR2 YSYEKL. There are 13 residues in the CDR3. The CDR3 coding sequence is TGCGCCAGCAGCCAAATTGGTAGTGAAAAACTGTTTTTT. Translating it yields CASSQIGSEKLFF.

The DNA for the CDR3 is TGTGCCAGCAGCTTGGCGGGGGGGGTCGACACCCACTTAACCTTAGCTAACTATGGCTACACCTTC. This codes for CASSLAGGVDTHLTLANYGYTF. The chain combines TRBV7-8 with TRBJ1-2; tentative D call: TRBD1 (5 bases). In germline, CDR1 is SGHVS, CDR2 FQNEAQ. CDR3 length equals 22 residues. Trimming shortened V by 3 bases and J by 0 bases, and 32 bases separated the two germline ends.

This clonotype was recorded a few times. V and J are TRBV7-9 and TRBJ2-3; D assignment may be TRBD1 or TRBD2 (6 bases each). CDR3 size: 15 residues. V lost 5 bases and J lost 6, with 18 bases in between. Germline CDR1 reads SEHNR; CDR2 reads FQNEAQ (reference sequence). CDR3 in DNA: TGTGCCAGCAGCCGCGCCGGGACACGGGAGGATACGCAGTATTTT. This sequence encodes CASSRAGTREDTQYF. The variable domain in full, with the rest retrieved from reference TRBV7-9 and TRBJ2-3, is DTGVSQNPRHKITKRGQNVTFRCDPISEHNRLYWYRQTLGQGPEFLTYFQNEAQLEKSRLLSDRFSAERPKGSFSTLEIQRTEQGDSAMYLCASSRAGTREDTQYFGPGTRLTVL.

The chain uses TRBV6-6 and TRBJ1-4; 12 bases agree with TRBD1. There are 16 residues in the CDR3. Germline trimming cut 7 bases from V and 6 bases from J; bases unmatched to any gene: 9. Germline CDR1 is MNHNY and CDR2 is SVGAGI (reference sequence). This CDR3 reads CASNRYWDRGHEKLFF. In DNA form, the CDR3 reads TGTGCCAGCAACCGTTATTGGGACAGGGGGCATGAAAAACTGTTTTTT.

This clonotype has only a few counts. The chain links TRBV4-1 to TRBJ1-6; D remains unclear. The CDR3 extends over 13 amino acids. Trimming took 4 bases from V and 5 from J, leaving 6 bases between them. In germline, CDR1 is MGHRA, CDR2 YSYEKL. CDR3 DNA sequence: TGCGCCAGCAGCCGGGTGGATAATTCACCCCTCCACTTT. Protein: CASSRVDNSPLHF.

The chain uses TRBV6-2 or TRBV6-3 and TRBJ2-6; maybe TRBD1 (5 bases). V was cut by 6 bases and J by 0 bases, with 12 bases left in between. CDR1 MNHEY and CDR2 SVGEGT come from the germline V gene. This CDR3 has 16 amino acids. The CDR3 reads CASSPPTASGANVLTF. DNA for the CDR3: TGTGCCAGCAGCCCCCCGACAGCCTCTGGGGCCAACGTCCTGACTTTC.